A single sample is the source of the 22 T cell receptor beta chains below, sequenced in a study of cytomegalovirus exposure and HLA in healthy donors (dated by TCRdb to the late 2010s). The library was generated by the immunoSEQ multiplex PCR assay. For the multiplex PCR, a mixture combining 60 forward primers for TCR Vbeta segments and 13 reverse primers for TCR Jbeta segments was used. The table was pulled from immuneACCESS by TCRdb, which kept in-frame rearrangements only. Such tables lose some clones; where checked, under half of the loss comes from unresolved V genes, and the rest has no known cause. Present in this sample are 55,000 to 65,000 clones, 85% to 90% of which were seen just once. About 10% of the sample rests with the top ten. Sequenced sample: PBMCs. These receptor sequences come from a female donor in good health and CMV-seronegative.

The table lists this clone with a few counts. The chain links TRBV5-5 to TRBJ2-4; possibly TRBD1 for D (5 bases). CDR1 is SGHKS and CDR2 is YYEKEE in the germline V gene (reference sequence). V was cut by 1 base and J by 0 bases, with 11 bases left in between. CDR3 length: 16 residues. CDR3 sequence reads: CASSLTGLQAKNIQYF. The CDR3 DNA reads as TGTGCCAGCAGCTTGACAGGCCTCCAAGCCAAAAACATTCAGTACTTC.

V usage is TRBV4-1 and J usage is TRBJ2-7; D may be TRBD2 (5 bases). CDR1 and CDR2 (germline): MGHRA, YSYEKL. This CDR3 has 16 residues. V lost 2 bases to trimming and J lost 1 base, with 15 bases between them. CDR3 nucleotides: TGCGCCAGCAGCCAACTAGCCGCAGCACTTTCCTACGAGCAGTACTTC. This translates into CASSQLAAALSYEQYF.

V gene TRBV6-6 combines with J gene TRBJ1-5; 7 nucleotides align to TRBD1. V lost 2 bases and J lost 6; bases outside the gene matches: 4. The CDR3 has 14 amino acids. Per the germline V gene, CDR1 is MNHNY and CDR2 is SVGAGI (reference sequence). The CDR3 loop reads CASSYPTGSQPQHF. The CDR3 DNA reads as TGTGCCAGCAGTTACCCGACAGGGAGTCAGCCCCAGCATTTT.

This chain joins TRBV7-2 and TRBJ2-7; TRBD1 matches 7 bases. Germline-derived CDR1 and CDR2 are SGHTA and FQGNSA. V lost 10 bases, J lost 0 bases, and 9 bases stayed unmatched. CDR3 length: 14 residues. This chain's CDR3 is CATGNSGGSYEQYF. The CDR3 nucleotides read TGTGCCACCGGTAACTCAGGGGGCTCCTACGAGCAGTACTTC.

V is TRBV21-1 and J is TRBJ2-3; TRBD1, the table's D call, was not compared with the DNA. TRBV21-1 is assigned pseudogene status. CDR3 length: 16 amino acids. CDR3 coding DNA: TGTGCCAGCAGCAAAAGGACAGGGGGCGGCCCAGATACGCAGTATTTT. Amino acid sequence: CASSKRTGGGPDTQYF.

Only one count was recorded for this clone. The V gene is TRBV19, the J gene TRBJ1-4; TRBD1 matches at 8 bases. The germline CDR1 and CDR2 sequences are LNHDA and SQIVND (reference sequence). This CDR3 has 15 amino acids. The V and J ends lost 7 bases and 5 bases, in that order; junction bases with no gene match: 9. CDR3 bases: TGTGCCAGTACTCGTCCGGGACAGGAGAATGAAAAACTGTTTTTT. Translating gives CASTRPGQENEKLFF.

This clone was seen only a few times. The V gene is TRBV5-1, the J gene TRBJ1-3; D gene uncertain. Trimming took off 7 bases at V and 0 bases at J, with 14 bases between the two ends. CDR3 length: 15 amino acids. CDR1 and CDR2 from the germline V gene are SGHRS and YFSETQ. The CDR3 reads CASGQEGYSGNTIYF. The DNA for the CDR3 is TGCGCCAGCGGTCAGGAGGGCTACTCTGGAAACACCATATATTTT.

The V gene is TRBV6-1, the J gene TRBJ2-7; 8 bases line up with TRBD1. Trimming cost V 6 bases and J 3 bases; bases outside gene matches: 7. The CDR3 runs to 14 residues. Per the germline V gene, CDR1 is MNHNS and CDR2 is SASEGT. The CDR3 loop reads CASRTGTGGYEQYF. The DNA of the CDR3 is TGTGCCAGCAGAACCGGGACAGGAGGCTACGAGCAGTACTTC.

The J gene is TRBJ2-7, the V gene TRBV30, with a possible D match to TRBD1 (6 bases). The CDR3 has 14 amino acids. Germline CDR1 is GTSNPN and CDR2 is SVGIG (reference sequence). Trimming shortened V by 4 bases and J by 4 bases, and 17 bases separated the two germline ends. CDR3 residues: CAWKNVGGAYEQYF. Written as DNA, the CDR3 is TGTGCCTGGAAAAACGTAGGGGGAGCTTACGAGCAGTACTTC.

To note about this clone: One junction end does not reproduce the germline sequence, and a read error may be involved. The chain couples TRBV27 to TRBJ2-1; D is possibly TRBD2 (6 bases). The length of the CDR3 is 17 residues. Germline assignment: CDR1 MNHEY and CDR2 SMNVEV (reference sequence). CDR3 nucleotide sequence: TGTGCCAGCAGTCTGAGACAAAGGCGGGACTCCCACAATGAGCAGTTCTTC. Its translation: CASSLRQRRDSHNEQFF.

The gene calls are TRBV7-9 and TRBJ1-1; D is undetermined. Trimming left V 8 bases short and J 7 bases short, with 17 bases between. The CDR3 is made up of 13 amino acids. The germline V gene has CDR1 SEHNR and CDR2 FQNEAQ (reference sequence). The DNA of the CDR3 is TGTGCCAGCGCCAAAATGTTGCGGTATGAAGCTTTCTTT. Amino acids: CASAKMLRYEAFF.

This clone was found once. This chain links TRBV5-6 with TRBJ2-5, with TRBD1 matching over 7 bases. Germline V gene data show CDR1 as SGHDT and CDR2 as YYEEEE. CDR3 length: 18 amino acids. V dropped 1 base and J dropped 2; count of bases not matched to a gene: 14. CDR3 coding DNA: TGTGCCAGCAGCTTGTGGAACCTTTGGGACAGAGGTCAAGAGACCCAGTACTTC. Residues: CASSLWNLWDRGQETQYF.

V usage is TRBV6-1 and J usage is TRBJ2-7; TRBD2 matches at 9 bases. This CDR3 is built from 15 residues. CDR1 MNHNS and CDR2 SASEGT come from the germline V gene. With V trimmed by 2 bases and J by 6 bases, 8 bases remained unmatched. The CDR3: CASSEKKAGGREQYF. The DNA of the CDR3 is TGTGCCAGCAGTGAAAAGAAGGCGGGGGGGCGCGAGCAGTACTTC.

This clone was picked up a small number of times. The J gene is TRBJ2-2, the V gene TRBV9, with a tentative D call TRBD1 (5 bases). This CDR3 comprises 18 residues. V shed 0 bases and J shed 4 bases, with 19 bases lying between them. CDR1 SGDLS and CDR2 YYNGEE come from the germline V gene. In DNA, the CDR3 is TGTGCCAGCAGCGTAGCCTATTGGAAGGGGCTGAGCACCGGGGAGCTGTTTTTT. This translates into CASSVAYWKGLSTGELFF.

CDR3 sequence reads: CASSRERATEAFF. The CDR3 DNA reads TGTGCCAGCAGCCGAGAAAGAGCCACTGAAGCTTTCTTT. The chain has TRBV6-1 and TRBJ1-1; the D is unclear. This CDR3 region has 13 residues. V dropped 6 bases and J dropped 4 bases, with 12 bases sitting between them. Looked up from germline, CDR1 is MNHNS and CDR2 is SASEGT.

Comments on this clone: The junction departs from the called germline gene at one end, perhaps through a read error. The chain joins TRBV28 to TRBJ1-1; the D gene is possibly TRBD1 (6 bases). This CDR3 region has 14 residues. Germline V CDR1 and CDR2: MDHEN, SYDVKM. This CDR3 is CTSSPNTGKTEAFF. The CDR3 DNA sequence: TGTACCAGCAGCCCAAATACAGGGAAGACTGAAGCTTTCTTT.

The chain uses TRBV6-5 and TRBJ1-2; D may be TRBD1 (5 bases). CDR3 length equals 14 residues. Germline loops: CDR1 MNHEY, CDR2 SVGAGI. V was clipped by 5 bases and J by 4 bases, with 14 bases between them. The CDR3 region has the DNA TGTGCCAGCAGTGACGCGCAGGGATCCTATGGCTACACCTTC. Residues: CASSDAQGSYGYTF.

Written as DNA, the CDR3 is TGTGCCAGCTCACCAGCAGGGTACGACGAAAAACTGTTTTTT. Protein product: CASSPAGYDEKLFF. The chain is built from TRBV18 and TRBJ1-4; D perhaps matches TRBD1 (5 bases). Germline CDR1 KGHSH, CDR2 LQKENI. This CDR3 contains 14 residues. The V gene lost 2 bases and the J gene lost 8 bases, with 12 bases spanning the gap. Complete variable domain (other parts from reference TRBV18 and TRBJ1-4): NAGVMQNPRHLVRRRGQEARLRCSPMKGHSHVYWYRQLPEEGLKFMVYLQKENIIDESGMPKERFSAEFPKEGPSILRIQQVVRGDSAAYFCASSPAGYDEKLFFGSGTQLSVL.

V is TRBV5-1 and J is TRBJ1-4; a possible D gene is TRBD1 (5 bases). V lost 0 bases and J 8 bases, leaving 11 bases between the germline ends. The germline V gene encodes CDR1 SGHRS and CDR2 YFSETQ. The CDR3 runs 14 residues. CDR3 sequence (DNA): TGCGCCAGCAGCTTGGTTACAGGCATAGAAAAACTGTTTTTT. This gives the protein CASSLVTGIEKLFF.

This clone was observed a single time. CDR3 sequence reads: CASSLQGEQGTEAFF. CDR3 DNA: TGTGCCAGCAGCTTGCAAGGGGAACAGGGCACTGAAGCTTTCTTT. The chain is built from TRBV5-4 and TRBJ1-1; D is possibly TRBD1 (6 bases). From germline, CDR1 is SGHNT and CDR2 YYREEE (reference sequence). The CDR3 is 15 residues long. Trimming removed 1 base from V and 4 bases from J, with 14 bases in between.

The rearrangement links TRBV5-6 to TRBJ2-5; TRBD2 matches 9 bases. CDR3 size: 16 residues. The J segment lost 4 bases and the V segment lost 4 bases, leaving 11 bases of the junction unmatched. Germline V gene data show CDR1 as SGHDT and CDR2 as YYEEEE. The CDR3 DNA is TGTGCCAGCAGCCGAGTTGGGCGGGGGGGCGGAGAGACCCAGTACTTC. It specifies CASSRVGRGGGETQYF.

The chain uses TRBV7-9 and TRBJ2-5, with 11 bases that match TRBD2. TRBJ2-7 explains the end of the DNA better; the J call may be wrong. The CDR3 contains 16 residues. CDR1 is SEHNR and CDR2 is FQNEAQ in the germline V gene (reference sequence). The CDR3 is CASSSWTSGRAYEQYF. For the CDR3, the DNA is TGTGCCAGCAGCTCGTGGACTAGCGGGCGAGCCTACGAGCAGTACTTC.